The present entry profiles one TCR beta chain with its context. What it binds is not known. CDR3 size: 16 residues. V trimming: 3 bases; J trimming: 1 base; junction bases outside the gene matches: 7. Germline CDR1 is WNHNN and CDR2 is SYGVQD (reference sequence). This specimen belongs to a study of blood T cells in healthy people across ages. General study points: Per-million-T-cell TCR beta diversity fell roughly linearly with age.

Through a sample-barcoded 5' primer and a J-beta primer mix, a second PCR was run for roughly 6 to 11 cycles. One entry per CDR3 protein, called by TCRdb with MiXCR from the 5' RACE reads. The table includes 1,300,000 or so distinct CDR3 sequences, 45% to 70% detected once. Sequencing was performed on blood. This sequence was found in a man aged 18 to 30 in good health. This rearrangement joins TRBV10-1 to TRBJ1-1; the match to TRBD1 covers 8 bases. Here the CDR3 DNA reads TGCGCCAGCAGTGACTCCTGGGGGACAGGGAACACTGAAGCTTTCTTT. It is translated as CASSDSWGTGNTEAFF.